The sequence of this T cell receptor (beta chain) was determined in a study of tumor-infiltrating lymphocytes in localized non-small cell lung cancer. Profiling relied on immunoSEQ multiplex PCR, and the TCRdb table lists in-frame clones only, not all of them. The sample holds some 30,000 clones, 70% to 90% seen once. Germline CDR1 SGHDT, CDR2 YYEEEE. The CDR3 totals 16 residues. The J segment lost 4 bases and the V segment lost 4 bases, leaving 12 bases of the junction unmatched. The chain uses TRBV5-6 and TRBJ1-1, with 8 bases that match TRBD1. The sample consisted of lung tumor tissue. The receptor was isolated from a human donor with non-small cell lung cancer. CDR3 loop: CASSLAAGTGSTEAFF. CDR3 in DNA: TGTGCCAGCAGCCTAGCCGCCGGGACAGGAAGCACTGAAGCTTTCTTT.